The text below deals with one T cell receptor (beta chain). Sample time point: patch test 2, 6 weeks after DPC sensitization. Treatment denoted: therapeutic diphenylcyclopropenone sensitization with weekly scalp DPC. CDR1 and CDR2 from the germline V gene are LGHNA and YSLEER. V was clipped by 0 bases and J by 6 bases, with 15 bases between them. This CDR3 contains 16 residues. MiXCR was run by TCRdb on the RACE reads, yielding one entry per CDR3 protein. The sample has about 140,000 distinct CDR3 sequences; about 11% are singletons. This entry is derived from a study of human T cells and chemical hapten exposure.

The sequencing here drew on whole blood, taken in connection with sensitization to the hapten diphenylcyclopropenone (DPC). The chain combines TRBV4-3 with TRBJ2-1; D gene ambiguous. The TCR comes from a woman in her fifties or sixties with alopecia areata. Some clones in this sample may be carry-over from other donors' samples. CDR3 nucleotides: TGCGCCAGCAGCCAAGATCTTTTTCAGAGTGGCAATGAGCAGTTCTTC. It encodes CASSQDLFQSGNEQFF.